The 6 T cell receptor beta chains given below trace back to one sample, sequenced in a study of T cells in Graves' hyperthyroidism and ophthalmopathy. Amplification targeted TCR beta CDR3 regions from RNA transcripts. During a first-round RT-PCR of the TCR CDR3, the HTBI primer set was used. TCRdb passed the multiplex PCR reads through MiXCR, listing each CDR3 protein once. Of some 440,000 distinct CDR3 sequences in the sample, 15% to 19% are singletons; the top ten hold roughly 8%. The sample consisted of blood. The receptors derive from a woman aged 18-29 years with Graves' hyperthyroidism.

CDR3 coding DNA: TGTGCCATCCGGCCGGGACAGTCGAACACCGGGGAGCTGTTTTTT. It translates to CAIRPGQSNTGELFF. V and J are TRBV10-3 and TRBJ2-2, with TRBD1 identical over 7 bases. After removal of 8 bases from V and 0 bases from J, the junction contained 6 bases not matched to a gene. Germline CDR1 ENHRY, CDR2 SYGVKD. CDR3 length: 15 amino acids.

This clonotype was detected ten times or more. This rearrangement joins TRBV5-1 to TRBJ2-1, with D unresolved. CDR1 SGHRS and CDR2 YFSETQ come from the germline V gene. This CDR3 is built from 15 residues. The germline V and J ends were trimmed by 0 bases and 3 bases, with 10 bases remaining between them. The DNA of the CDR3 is TGCGCCAGCAGCTTGGACGGTGGGATCTACAATGAGCAGTTCTTC. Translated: CASSLDGGIYNEQFF. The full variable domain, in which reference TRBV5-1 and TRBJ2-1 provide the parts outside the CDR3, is KAGVTQTPRYLIKTRGQQVTLSCSPISGHRSVSWYQQTPGQGLQFLFEYFSETQRNKGNFPGRFSGRQFSNSRSEMNVSTLELGDSALYLCASSLDGGIYNEQFFGPGTRLTVL.

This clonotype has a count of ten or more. CDR3 residues: CASSSDRDRGRGYTF. The CDR3 DNA sequence: TGTGCCAGCAGCTCCGACCGGGACAGGGGTCGTGGCTACACCTTC. V gene TRBV13 combines with J gene TRBJ1-2; 10 bases fit TRBD1. The germline V gene has CDR1 PRHDT and CDR2 FYEKMQ (reference sequence). The J segment lost 7 bases and the V segment lost 4 bases, leaving 9 bases of the junction unmatched. The CDR3 sequence is 15 residues long.

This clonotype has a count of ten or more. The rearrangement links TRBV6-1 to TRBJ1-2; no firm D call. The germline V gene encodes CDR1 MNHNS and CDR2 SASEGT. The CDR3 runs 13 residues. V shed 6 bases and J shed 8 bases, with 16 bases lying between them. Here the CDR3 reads CASSPSPGVGYTF. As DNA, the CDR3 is TGTGCCAGCAGCCCTAGCCCCGGGGTCGGCTACACCTTC.

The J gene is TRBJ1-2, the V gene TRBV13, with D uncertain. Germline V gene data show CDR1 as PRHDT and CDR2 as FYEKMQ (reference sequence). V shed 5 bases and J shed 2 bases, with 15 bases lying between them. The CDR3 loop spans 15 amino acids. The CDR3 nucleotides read TGTGCCAGCAGCGCCCTTTGGATGGGGAACTATGGCTACACCTTC. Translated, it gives CASSALWMGNYGYTF.

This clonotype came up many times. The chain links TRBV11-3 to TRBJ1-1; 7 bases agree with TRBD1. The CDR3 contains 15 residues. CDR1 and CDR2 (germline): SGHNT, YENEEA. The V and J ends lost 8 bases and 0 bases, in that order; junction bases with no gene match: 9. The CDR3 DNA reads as TGTGCCAGCGCCGCGGAGGGGGCCGTGAACACTGAAGCTTTCTTT. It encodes CASAAEGAVNTEAFF.